This paragraph reports one T cell receptor (beta chain). Its specificity is not known. TCRdb's table, derived via immunoSEQ multiplex PCR, lists solely in-frame clones and lacks some. The sample lists about 6,400 clones; approximately 80% were seen once. The CDR3 sequence is 15 residues long. CDR1 is LGHNT, CDR2 FRNRAP, per germline. Trimming stripped 1 base from V and 4 bases from J, with 12 bases between. These data come from a study of immune evolution from preneoplasia to lung adenocarcinoma. Turning to the study itself: HLA loss of heterozygosity: about 7% AIS, about 14% MIA, roughly 30% ADC, none AAH. Study outcomes and limitations: Top clone share appeared to fall from AAH through AIS, MIA, adenocarcinoma. Highest clonality occurred in KRAS-mutant, not EGFR-mutant or double wild-type, nodules.

Macro-dissection enriched premalignant or tumor cells before nucleic acid extraction. The chain carries TRBV12-5 and TRBJ2-3; weak D call: TRBD2 (6 bases). Sequences were obtained from FFPE minimally invasive lung adenocarcinoma tissue. This receptor was identified in a person between 45 and 75 years old with lung adenocarcinoma. This chain's CDR3 is CASGLGVSGADTQYF. The CDR3 DNA sequence: TGTGCTAGTGGTTTGGGGGTTAGCGGTGCAGATACGCAGTATTTT.